Following are 6 T cell receptor beta chains from one sample sequenced in a study of resident and recirculating memory T cells in vitiligo. Sequenced by immunoSEQ multiplex PCR; TCRdb stores in-frame clones only, minus some. The sample holds tens of thousands of clones, 91% seen once. Sequenced sample: blood. The receptors shown here come from a male donor with vitiligo.

The rearrangement joins TRBV10-3 to TRBJ2-1; 9 bases are a match to TRBD2. The germline CDR1 and CDR2 sequences are ENHRY and SYGVKD. This CDR3 comprises 16 residues. J gave up 4 bases and V 2 bases, and 6 bases lay outside the gene matches. The CDR3 sequence: CAISEVPSGAYNEQFF. As DNA, the CDR3 is TGTGCCATCAGTGAGGTCCCTAGCGGGGCATACAATGAGCAGTTCTTC.

The chain joins TRBV18 to TRBJ1-4; 9 nucleotides align to TRBD1. The CDR3 is 18 residues long. Germline CDR1 reads KGHSH; CDR2 reads LQKENI. After removal of 2 bases from V and 10 bases from J, the junction contained 17 bases not matched to a gene. The chain's CDR3 is CASSPAGGQGAFAGKLFF. Written as DNA, the CDR3 is TGTGCCAGCTCACCAGCCGGGGGACAGGGCGCCTTCGCGGGAAAACTGTTTTTT.

The gene calls are TRBV4-3 and TRBJ2-2; D perhaps matches TRBD1 (5 bases). Per germline, CDR1 LGHNA and CDR2 YSLEER. V shed 1 base and J shed 2 bases, with 14 bases lying between them. The CDR3 extends over 17 amino acids. CDR3 sequence reads: CASSQAEGAYNTGELFF. CDR3 in DNA: TGCGCCAGCAGCCAAGCGGAAGGGGCCTACAACACCGGGGAGCTGTTTTTT.

This chain links TRBV11-1 with TRBJ1-1; TRBD1 matches 8 bases. Trimming at V came to 5 bases and at J to 5 bases, leaving 7 bases not matched to a gene. The germline CDR1 and CDR2 sequences are SGHAT and FQDESV (reference sequence). The CDR3 spans 14 residues. For the CDR3, the DNA is TGTGCCAGCAGCCACGGACAGGGAGGGACTGAAGCTTTCTTT. Protein sequence: CASSHGQGGTEAFF.

In nucleotides, the CDR3 is TGTGCCAGCAGTTTTAGGACCGCTTCTCCTTCCAGGACAGGGGGCACACTGAGTTATGGCTACACCTTC. Protein sequence: CASSFRTASPSRTGGTLSYGYTF. The V call is TRBV28, the J call TRBJ1-2; 11 bases are shared with TRBD1. CDR3 length equals 23 residues. Trimming cost V 3 bases and J 5 bases; bases outside gene matches: 29. Germline V gene data show CDR1 as MDHEN and CDR2 as SYDVKM.

V gene TRBV6-5 combines with J gene TRBJ2-3; 7 positions agree with TRBD2. This CDR3 comprises 13 residues. The ends lost 7 bases at V and 9 bases at J; junction bases unmatched: 10. CDR1 and CDR2 (germline): MNHEY, SVGAGI. CDR3 nucleotides: TGTGCCAGCAAGGGAACGGGAGGCCCCACGCAGTATTTT. Translating gives CASKGTGGPTQYF.